This passage covers 27 T cell receptor beta chains from one sample sequenced in a study of regulatory T cells in long-lasting Graves disease. Time point of the sample: newly diagnosed GD, antithyroid drugs for less than 3 months. Extracted RNA from PBMCs served as the source of the TCR library. With iRepertoire HTBI primers and Arm-PCR of CDR3 regions, TCR beta libraries were built. Each CDR3 protein is one row after TCRdb ran MiXCR on the multiplex PCR reads. The sample lists about 540,000 distinct CDR3 sequences, about 14% seen once, with 10% in the top ten. These same records also appear under a second study, on T cells in Graves' hyperthyroidism and ophthalmopathy.

The input for sequencing was peripheral blood mononuclear cells (PBMCs), taken at new diagnosis, from a patient treated with antithyroid drugs. The receptors were sampled from a man in his thirties or forties with Graves disease.

This clonotype was counted at least ten times. The chain is built from TRBV3-1 and TRBJ2-1, with TRBD2 as a possible D gene (6 bases). CDR3 length equals 13 residues. Trimming took off 4 bases at V and 9 bases at J, with 13 bases between the two ends. CDR1 LGHDT and CDR2 YNNKEL come from the germline V gene (reference sequence). This chain's CDR3 is CASSRGELPEQFF. The CDR3 region has the DNA TGTGCCAGCAGCCGCGGGGAATTACCTGAGCAGTTCTTC.

The gene calls are TRBV7-6 and TRBJ2-7; 8 bases agree with TRBD1. The CDR3 has 15 residues. Trimming at V came to 3 bases and at J to 2 bases, leaving 6 bases not matched to a gene. Germline V CDR1 and CDR2: SGHVS, FNYEAQ. The CDR3 reads CASSLDRDGTYEQYF. In DNA, the CDR3 is TGTGCCAGCAGCTTGGACAGGGATGGCACCTACGAGCAGTACTTC.

This clonotype was counted between two and nine times. The CDR3 coding sequence is TGTGCCAGCAGCGTAGGACTAGCGGGAGGCCACGAGCAGTACTTC. Protein product: CASSVGLAGGHEQYF. The genes are TRBV9 and TRBJ2-7, with 13 bases matching TRBD2. This CDR3 has 15 amino acids. The germline V gene has CDR1 SGDLS and CDR2 YYNGEE. The V segment lost 0 bases and the J segment 5 bases; nucleotides outside the gene matches: 2.

This clonotype was counted only a few times. A much more abundant neighbour one base away suggests this may be a read error. The chain carries TRBV2 and TRBJ2-1, with D perhaps TRBD1 or TRBD2 (5 bases each). Per the germline V gene, CDR1 is SNHLY and CDR2 is FYNNEI. The CDR3 loop spans 14 amino acids. Between the trimmed V and J ends, which lost 7 bases and 3 bases, there was a span of 13 bases. This chain's CDR3 is CASTLRGFYNEQFF. The DNA for the CDR3 is TGTGCCAGCACTTTACGGGGCTTCTACAATGAGCAGTTCTTC.

This clonotype was seen a handful of times. One junction end disagrees with the germline gene, perhaps due to a read error. V and J are TRBV5-1 and TRBJ2-1; 11 positions match TRBD2. The germline CDR1 and CDR2 sequences are SGHRS and YFSETQ. This CDR3 region has 16 residues. The CDR3: CASSLELAGAGSEQFF. The CDR3 nucleotides read TGTGCCAGCAGCTTGGAACTAGCGGGGGCGGGAAGTGAGCAGTTCTTC.

Worth noting for this clonotype: This may come from a read error, since a much larger clone is one base off. The rearrangement joins TRBV6-2 or TRBV6-3 to TRBJ1-5; D ambiguous. The germline V gene encodes CDR1 MNHEY and CDR2 SVGEGT. The CDR3 loop spans 16 amino acids. The CDR3 nucleotides read TGTGCCAGCAGTCCACTTTACCCAGGTAGCATTCAGCCCCAGCATTTT. Its translation is CASSPLYPGSIQPQHF.

In this sample, this clonotype turned up many times. This chain uses TRBV28 with TRBJ2-2; TRBD2 matches at 14 bases. Germline CDR1 MDHEN, CDR2 SYDVKM. V lost 5 bases and J lost 6; bases outside the gene matches: 2. There are 15 residues in the CDR3. The CDR3 DNA reads TGTGCCAGCAGTCGACTAGCGGGAGGGCCCGGGGAGCTGTTTTTT. Protein: CASSRLAGGPGELFF.

On this clonotype itself: At one boundary the junction diverges from the germline segment, which might be a read error. The chain links TRBV16 to TRBJ2-7; 7 nucleotides agree with TRBD1. The CDR3 extends over 16 amino acids. Looked up from germline, CDR1 is KGHSY and CDR2 is FQNENV. This CDR3 reads CASSQSFPGGTYERYF. As DNA, the CDR3 is TGTGCCAGCAGCCAATCGTTCCCAGGGGGAACCTACGAGCGGTACTTC. The full variable domain, its missing parts supplied by reference TRBV16 and TRBJ2-7, is GEEVAQTPKHLVRGEGQKAKLYCAPIKGHSYVFWYQQVLKNEFKFLISFQNENVFDETGMPKERFSAKCLPNSPCSLEIQATKLEDSAVYFCASSQSFPGGTYERYFGPGTRLTVT.

The rearrangement uses TRBV5-1 and TRBJ2-5, with TRBD2 matching over 14 bases. The CDR3 is 20 amino acids. Losses at the gene ends were 0 bases for V and 1 base for J; bases not matched to a gene: 11. Germline V lookup: CDR1 SGHRS, CDR2 YFSETQ. CDR3 protein: CASSLVRSGLAGGIQETQYF. In DNA form, the CDR3 reads TGCGCCAGCAGCTTGGTCAGGTCCGGACTAGCGGGAGGTATCCAAGAGACCCAGTACTTC.

This clonotype was counted ten times or more. The V and J genes are TRBV28 and TRBJ1-5; D unclear. Trimming left V 5 bases short and J 0 bases short, with 8 bases between. The CDR3 sequence is 14 residues long. Germline V gives CDR1 MDHEN, CDR2 SYDVKM. CDR3 sequence: CASSRPYSNQPQHF. CDR3 coding DNA: TGTGCCAGCAGTCGCCCCTATAGCAATCAGCCCCAGCATTTT.

The CDR3 sequence: CASSPQWQETQYF. In nucleotides, the CDR3 is TGCGCCAGCAGCCCGCAGTGGCAAGAGACCCAGTACTTC. The chain joins TRBV5-1 to TRBJ2-5; no clear D gene. V lost 4 bases to trimming and J lost 2 bases, with 9 bases between them. The CDR3 contains 13 residues. Germline-derived CDR1 and CDR2 are SGHRS and YFSETQ. Based on the CDR3 plus reference TRBV5-1 and TRBJ2-5, the full variable domain is KAGVTQTPRYLIKTRGQQVTLSCSPISGHRSVSWYQQTPGQGLQFLFEYFSETQRNKGNFPGRFSGRQFSNSRSEMNVSTLELGDSALYLCASSPQWQETQYFGPGTRLLVL.

The V call is TRBV19, the J call TRBJ2-5; D uncertain. There are 13 residues in the CDR3. Trimming removed 3 bases from V and 7 bases from J, with 12 bases in between. Germline assignment: CDR1 LNHDA and CDR2 SQIVND (reference sequence). CDR3 coding DNA: TGTGCCAGTAGTATCCGGCTTTTCCGGACCCAGTACTTC. It specifies CASSIRLFRTQYF.

The sample holds many counts of this clonotype. The chain carries TRBV5-1 and TRBJ1-1, with no clear D. The V and J ends lost 4 bases and 0 bases respectively, with 10 bases between them. In germline, CDR1 is SGHRS, CDR2 YFSETQ. The CDR3 is made up of 14 amino acids. CDR3 nucleotides: TGCGCCAGCAGCGGTGGCGGGCTGAACACTGAAGCTTTCTTT. Translated, it gives CASSGGGLNTEAFF.

In this sample, this clonotype turned up a few times. The chain combines TRBV18 with TRBJ2-1; a possible D gene is TRBD2 (6 bases). Germline CDR1 is KGHSH and CDR2 is LQKENI. This CDR3 has 15 amino acids. Trimming cost V 6 bases and J 2 bases, with 14 bases left between them. The DNA for the CDR3 is TGTGCCAGCTCCCGGAGGGACGGAACCTACAATGAGCAGTTCTTC. Translation gives CASSRRDGTYNEQFF.

A note on this clonotype: Given the absence of the conserved phenylalanine or tryptophan at the CDR3 end, a read error is likely. The J gene is TRBJ2-1, the V gene TRBV12-3 or TRBV12-4; D remains ambiguous. The V end lost 6 bases, the J end lost 7 bases, and 13 bases lay between the germline ends. CDR3 size: 13 residues. The CDR3 is CASSTLPRNEQFL. CDR3 DNA sequence: TGTGCCAGCAGCACCCTACCCAGAAATGAGCAGTTCCTC.

This clonotype was picked up many times. The chain uses TRBV11-2 and TRBJ2-3; perhaps TRBD2 as D (6 bases). V was clipped by 5 bases and J by 2 bases, with 14 bases between them. Germline V gene data show CDR1 as SGHAT and CDR2 as FQNNGV. This CDR3 spans 15 amino acids. CDR3 sequence (DNA): TGTGCCAGCAGCCGTTTTAGCGGATTCACAGATACGCAGTATTTT. Translating it yields CASSRFSGFTDTQYF.

The gene calls are TRBV18 and TRBJ2-2, with D possibly matching TRBD2 (6 bases). V gave up 1 base and J gave up 1 base, with 19 bases separating them. Per germline, CDR1 KGHSH and CDR2 LQKENI. This CDR3 region has 19 residues. The CDR3 loop is CASSPRILLAGKNTGELFF. CDR3 DNA: TGTGCCAGCTCACCACGAATTCTCCTGGCGGGAAAGAACACCGGGGAGCTGTTTTTT. The whole variable domain, filled in from reference TRBV18 and TRBJ2-2, reads NAGVMQNPRHLVRRRGQEARLRCSPMKGHSHVYWYRQLPEEGLKFMVYLQKENIIDESGMPKERFSAEFPKEGPSILRIQQVVRGDSAAYFCASSPRILLAGKNTGELFFGEGSRLTVL.

This clonotype has at least ten counts. CDR3: CASSSQGSNTIYF. CDR3 bases: TGTGCCAGCAGTTCACAGGGATCAAACACCATATATTTT. V usage is TRBV6-5 and J usage is TRBJ1-3; possibly TRBD1 for D (6 bases). In germline, CDR1 is MNHEY, CDR2 SVGAGI. The CDR3 runs to 13 residues. V lost 4 bases and J 6 bases, leaving 10 bases between the germline ends.

This clonotype has only a few counts. The chain links TRBV13 to TRBJ1-2, with a possible D match to TRBD1 (5 bases). This CDR3 is built from 14 residues. CDR1 is PRHDT and CDR2 is FYEKMQ in the germline V gene (reference sequence). Trimming removed 7 bases from V and 4 bases from J, with 16 bases in between. In DNA form, the CDR3 reads TGTGCCAGCACCCGAATGGGGGGTCTCTATGGCTACACCTTC. Its translation is CASTRMGGLYGYTF.

At least ten counts were recorded for this clonotype. The rearrangement uses TRBV19 and TRBJ2-7; D possibly matches TRBD1 or TRBD2 (6 bases each). The CDR3 is 13 residues long. The germline V gene encodes CDR1 LNHDA and CDR2 SQIVND (reference sequence). The V and J ends lost 5 bases and 7 bases respectively, with 15 bases between them. The CDR3, as DNA: TGTGCCAGTAGTTCCGCCCGGGGGCAAGAGCAGTACTTC. The encoded protein is CASSSARGQEQYF.

This clonotype was counted at least ten times. The chain recombines TRBV7-9 with TRBJ2-1; TRBD1 might be the D (6 bases). The length of the CDR3 is 13 residues. Looked up from germline, CDR1 is SEHNR and CDR2 is FQNEAQ (reference sequence). V dropped 4 bases and J dropped 9 bases, with 13 bases sitting between them. The CDR3 DNA reads as TGTGCCAGCAGCTCCACAGGGCAGGGTGAGCAGTTCTTC. It translates to CASSSTGQGEQFF.

Of note for this clonotype: It may be a read error: a sequence one base away is much more abundant. V and J are TRBV6-1 and TRBJ1-2, with D possibly matching TRBD1 (6 bases). CDR1 and CDR2 (germline): MNHNS, SASEGT. The CDR3 extends over 14 amino acids. CDR3: CASSEDRVYYDYTF. The DNA of the CDR3 is TGTGCCAGCAGTGAAGACAGGGTCTACTATGACTACACCTTC.

This clonotype occurred many times. V gene TRBV6-1 combines with J gene TRBJ1-5, with 9 nucleotides matching TRBD1. The CDR3 is made up of 14 amino acids. Germline CDR1 is MNHNS and CDR2 is SASEGT. The V and J ends lost 6 bases and 4 bases, in that order; junction bases with no gene match: 4. The CDR3 region is CASRGTGKNQPQHF. For the CDR3, the DNA is TGTGCCAGCAGAGGGACAGGGAAGAATCAGCCCCAGCATTTT.

This clonotype was recorded at least ten times. The V gene is TRBV27, the J gene TRBJ2-1, with no clear D. The V gene lost 5 bases and the J gene lost 0 bases, with 14 bases spanning the gap. From germline, CDR1 is MNHEY and CDR2 SMNVEV (reference sequence). The CDR3 sequence is 16 residues long. As DNA, the CDR3 is TGTGCCAGCAGTCCAAGGACCAACAACTCCTACAATGAGCAGTTCTTC. Translating it yields CASSPRTNNSYNEQFF.

This clonotype was counted at least ten times. The gene calls are TRBV27 and TRBJ1-2; 9 bases are a match to TRBD1. The CDR3 is 15 amino acids. CDR1 MNHEY and CDR2 SMNVEV come from the germline V gene (reference sequence). Trimming removed 5 bases from V and 4 bases from J; junction bases left unmatched: 8. In DNA, the CDR3 is TGTGCCAGCAGTCCCCCGGGACAGGGTTTCTATGGCTACACCTTC. Amino acid sequence: CASSPPGQGFYGYTF.

This clonotype has at least ten counts. The chain couples TRBV2 to TRBJ2-7, with 10 bases matching TRBD1. This CDR3 is built from 13 residues. Germline V lookup: CDR1 SNHLY, CDR2 FYNNEI. Trimming took 8 bases from V and 6 from J; bases not matched to a gene: 7. This CDR3 reads CASRRTGGGEQYF. In nucleotides, the CDR3 is TGTGCCAGCCGCCGGACAGGGGGAGGCGAGCAGTACTTC.

This clonotype was observed a handful of times. The chain couples TRBV15 to TRBJ1-1; D is ambiguous. In germline, CDR1 is LNHNV, CDR2 YYDKDF (reference sequence). The CDR3 spans 12 residues. Trimming removed 4 bases from V and 8 bases from J, with 11 bases in between. For the CDR3, the DNA is TGTGCCACCAGCAAATCGCGGGCCGAAGCTTTCTTT. It yields the protein CATSKSRAEAFF.